The following is a TCR beta chain sequence with its context. This clonotype was seen a handful of times. The clone's antigen remains unknown. No base quality information exists; no much larger clone differs at one position. Ficoll-Paque density gradient centrifugation was used to isolate PBMCs. This record belongs to a study of T-cell memory formation after mild COVID-19 (dated by TCRdb to the early 2020s). Turning to the overall study: TCR sequence clusters from the two donors were largely donor specific. In two donors, T-cell clones that expanded and contracted after mild COVID-19 were followed by sequencing TCRalpha and TCRbeta repertoires longitudinally. Two young, previously healthy adult volunteers, one female and one male, were included in the cohort. Broad study findings and their caveats: Some responding clones were found in pre-infection memory, which suggests that pre-existing cross-reactive memory T cells took part in the SARS-CoV-2 response. The study included only a couple of mild cases, and larger cohorts that include severe cases with pre-infection samples were judged to be necessary. Balanced CD4/CD8 phenotypes were observed for clones contracting from day 15 to 85, whereas a bias towards CD4+ was observed for a second wave of clones expanding from day 15 to 37. Contracting CD4+ clones turned up mainly in the CM and EM memory subsets, whereas EMRA was where CD8+ clones were enriched. Whether the second-wave clones peaking on day 37 were SARS-CoV-2 specific was not confirmed.

Instrument used: Illumina NovaSeq 6000. Using 5'RACE with constant-segment primers, TCRalpha and TCRbeta cDNA libraries were constructed, with sample barcodes and unique molecular identifiers added in the process. Trizol reagent was used to extract RNA from every sample. Amplification of the libraries took two PCR steps, and the second step added a second sample barcode plus Illumina TruSeq adapters. The libraries were sequenced on an Illumina NovaSeq using 2 x 150 bp paired-end reads. On the study's bioinformatics: Demultiplexing of reads and collapsing into UMI-guided consensus sequences were performed with migec v1.2.7. Using mixcr v2.1.11, the UMI consensuses were aligned to TRA and TRB V and J templates and assembled into clonotypes. Clonotypes were classified as expanded or contracted when called significant by both edgeR and NoisET, with noise models trained on biological replicates. edgeR calls used a false discovery rate-adjusted p below 0.01 and a log2 fold-change threshold of 1. As an exploratory analysis of dynamics, PCA with hierarchical clustering was applied to max-normalized trajectories of the 1000 most abundant clonotypes. Separately sequenced CD4+ and CD8+ repertoires were used to assign a CD4 or CD8 phenotype to each responding clone. Clones were called with MiXCR by TCRdb after fastp trimmed the public reads at Q25, and only in-frame beta chains were retained. Identical CDR3 proteins give one entry, which carries the most common genes and DNA. In this record, the V and J calls reflect TCRdb's handling and not the investigators' own analysis. For this sample the table gives roughly 610,000 distinct CDR3 sequences, of which approximately 15% were detected only once. The leading ten clones occupy approximately 8.1% of the sample.

Trimming takes 6 bases from V and 2 bases from J, and the germline ends sit 15 bases apart. The CDR3 goes from the cysteine to the phenylalanine over 15 residues. CDR3 DNA only is kept here, 45 bases in frame from base 1. The TCR was taken from an adult woman who had mild COVID-19 (a few samples of this study predate the infection). The sample titles of this study are shuffled in the database, so cell type and time point are left out; the donor was told from shared clones. Sequencing input: PBMCs or a T cell subset sorted from them (not recorded which). Here the chain combines TRBV12-3 or TRBV12-4 and TRBJ2-3, with a weak D call of TRBD2 (6 bases match). The CDR3 protein: CASSVGSGDTDTQYF. At the DNA level, the sequence is TGTGCCAGCAGCGTCGGGAGTGGAGACACAGATACGCAGTATTTT.